One sample yielded the 14 T cell receptor beta chains listed below, sequenced in a study of cytomegalovirus exposure and HLA in healthy donors. The PCR employed 60 Vbeta primers together with 13 Jbeta primers. Assay used: immunoSEQ multiplex PCR; TCRdb lists only in-frame clones, some missing. The sample holds about 170,000 clones, over 60% seen once. Sequenced input: PBMCs. These receptors were collected from a female donor in good health and CMV-seronegative.

The sample holds one count of this clone. V usage is TRBV7-3 and J usage is TRBJ2-2; the D gene is possibly TRBD2 (6 bases). Germline values: CDR1 SGHTA, CDR2 FQGTGA. The CDR3 loop spans 17 amino acids. V was trimmed by 1 base and J by 5 bases, leaving 17 bases between them. CDR3 amino acids: CASSLRIGAGRTGELFF. The CDR3 DNA reads TGTGCCAGCAGCTTAAGAATAGGGGCTGGGAGGACCGGGGAGCTGTTTTTT.

The V call is TRBV4-2, the J call TRBJ2-1, with 9 bases identical to TRBD2. This CDR3 has 16 residues. Germline-derived CDR1 and CDR2 are LGHNA and YNFKEQ. V shed 3 bases and J 9 bases; nucleotides not matched to a gene: 12. In nucleotides, the CDR3 is TGTGCCAGCAGCCAGGTTCTCGCGGGGGGGCCGGGTGAGCAGTTCTTC. This sequence encodes CASSQVLAGGPGEQFF.

This sequence joins TRBV27 and TRBJ2-2; a weak D match, TRBD2 (5 bases). Germline V CDR1 and CDR2: MNHEY, SMNVEV (reference sequence). CDR3 length equals 13 residues. V was pared by 7 bases and J by 3 bases, with 9 bases between. CDR3 sequence: CASIADYTGELFF. CDR3 DNA sequence: TGTGCCAGCATCGCGGACTACACCGGGGAGCTGTTTTTT.

This CDR3 is CAWSSSLGLGGYTF. Here the CDR3 DNA reads TGTGCCTGGAGTTCTAGCTTGGGTCTAGGGGGCTACACCTTC. V is TRBV30 and J is TRBJ1-2; D is uncertain. V lost 2 bases to trimming and J lost 8 bases, with 18 bases between them. The CDR3 spans 14 residues. Germline CDR1 is GTSNPN and CDR2 is SVGIG (reference sequence).

CDR3 sequence (DNA): TGTGCCAGCAGCCGGGGACAGGGTGTCGGCAATCAGCCCCAGCATTTT. This codes for CASSRGQGVGNQPQHF. This chain links TRBV27 with TRBJ1-5; 9 bases are a match to TRBD1. Germline V lookup: CDR1 MNHEY, CDR2 SMNVEV (reference sequence). The trim removed 6 bases at V and 2 bases at J, leaving 8 bases unmatched. The CDR3 consists of 16 residues.

The chain uses TRBV18 and TRBJ1-2; 7 bases fit TRBD1. Trimming removed 4 bases from V and 7 bases from J; junction bases left unmatched: 6. The CDR3 is 13 residues long. The V gene's germline CDR1 is KGHSH and CDR2 LQKENI. CDR3 region: CASSLDRVSGYTF. The CDR3 DNA reads as TGTGCCAGCTCACTCGACAGGGTTAGTGGCTACACCTTC.

This clone has just a few counts. The rearrangement uses TRBV5-4 and TRBJ2-7; maybe TRBD1 (6 bases). CDR3 length: 14 amino acids. The V gene's germline CDR1 is SGHNT and CDR2 YYREEE (reference sequence). The V gene lost 3 bases and the J gene lost 3 bases, with 13 bases spanning the gap. The CDR3, as DNA: TGTGCCAGCAGCTCAGGCAGGGGAAACTACGAGCAGTACTTC. Translated, it gives CASSSGRGNYEQYF.

This chain joins TRBV29-1 and TRBJ1-1; possibly TRBD1 for D (6 bases). V lost 6 bases and J lost 5, with 13 bases in between. The germline gives CDR1 SQVTM, CDR2 ANQGSEA. The CDR3 contains 12 residues. CDR3 loop: CSVTQGFTEAFF. The CDR3 coding sequence is TGCAGCGTGACACAGGGTTTTACTGAAGCTTTCTTT.

This sequence joins TRBV29-1 and TRBJ2-3; TRBD2 matches 7 bases. J was trimmed by 3 bases and V by 3 bases; bases with no gene match: 6. The germline gives CDR1 SQVTM, CDR2 ANQGSEA. The length of the CDR3 is 14 residues. CDR3 DNA: TGCAGCGTTGAGGGGGGGAGGGTAACAGATACGCAGTATTTT. This gives the protein CSVEGGRVTDTQYF.

This clone has just one count. The chain uses TRBV10-3 and TRBJ1-5; no definite D call. Germline-derived CDR1 and CDR2 are ENHRY and SYGVKD. Trimming took off 0 bases at V and 1 base at J, with 10 bases between the two ends. This CDR3 is 16 amino acids long. CDR3 loop: CAISESAQLSNQPQHF. Written as DNA, the CDR3 is TGTGCCATCAGTGAGTCAGCACAGCTAAGCAATCAGCCCCAGCATTTT.

The chain couples TRBV27 to TRBJ1-6; D remains unclear. The CDR3 is 20 amino acids. The germline V and J ends were trimmed by 5 bases and 1 base, with 24 bases remaining between them. Germline values: CDR1 MNHEY, CDR2 SMNVEV (reference sequence). In DNA form, the CDR3 reads TGTGCCAGCAGTCCGATACGGTGGAGGGCGGGTGAGTCCTATAATTCACCCCTCCACTTT. Its translation: CASSPIRWRAGESYNSPLHF.

This clone appeared a single time. The V call is TRBV25-1, the J call TRBJ1-5; D is unresolved. CDR1 is MGHDK and CDR2 is SYGVNS in the germline V gene. CDR3 length: 14 residues. V lost 4 bases, J lost 0 bases, and 7 bases lay in between. The CDR3 region has the DNA TGTGCCAGCAGTGTGGCATATAGCAATCAGCCCCAGCATTTT. It codes for CASSVAYSNQPQHF.

The chain combines TRBV9 with TRBJ2-3; D not certain. Trimming removed 5 bases from V and 6 bases from J, with 7 bases in between. This CDR3 contains 11 residues. Germline loops: CDR1 SGDLS, CDR2 YYNGEE. CDR3 DNA: TGTGCCAGCAGGTCGGAGGATACGCAGTATTTT. This codes for CASRSEDTQYF.

The sample holds a few counts of this clone. The CDR3, as DNA: TGCGCCAGCAGCTTAGGCCTTAGCGGGGGTATTGATACGCAGTATTTT. As protein: CASSLGLSGGIDTQYF. The gene calls are TRBV5-1 and TRBJ2-3, with TRBD2 matching 9 bases. Trimming cost V 2 bases and J 6 bases; bases outside gene matches: 10. The CDR3 runs 16 residues. Germline values: CDR1 SGHRS, CDR2 YFSETQ.